The entry below describes one T cell receptor (beta chain). The sample originates from a study of blood T cell repertoires in COVID-19. The V end lost 2 bases, the J end lost 3 bases, and 12 bases lay between the germline ends. Germline lookup yields CDR1 LGHDT and CDR2 YNNKEL (reference sequence). The CDR3 has 15 amino acids. Clones were sequenced by immunoSEQ multiplex PCR, and TCRdb holds only the in-frame ones, with some missing. Altogether 230,000 or so clones are present, 88% being singletons, with the ten largest covering 2% to 2.5%. This clonotype was sampled from a middle-aged woman with acute COVID-19. The V and J genes are TRBV3-1 (or the pseudogene TRBV3-2) and TRBJ2-3; D might be TRBD2 (6 bases). Material for sequencing was PBMCs or T cells enriched from blood (not recorded which). The CDR3 loop is CASSQTGLLTDTQYF. The CDR3 DNA sequence: TGTGCCAGCAGCCAAACGGGACTCCTTACAGATACGCAGTATTTT.